The 29 T cell receptor beta chains below come from one sample, sequenced in a study of Ad26.COV2.S vaccination and SARS-CoV-2 variants. The treatment here: about 20 received Ad26.COV2.S at low or high dose, single or two shots; several received placebo; per-sample allocation not given. Samples came from day 63 after the first vaccine or placebo injection. Measured with immunoSEQ multiplex PCR; TCRdb has only the in-frame clones, and not every one. The repertoire holds 200,000 to 300,000 clones, with more than 75% as singletons. The source material was peripheral blood, sampled in a trial of Ad26.COV2.S vaccine versus placebo. The receptor source for this set is a person between 18 and 65 years old who received the Ad26.COV2.S COVID-19 vaccine or a placebo.

V is TRBV4-1 and J is TRBJ1-5; 12 positions agree with TRBD1. The CDR3 has 14 amino acids. The J segment lost 7 bases and the V segment lost 4 bases, leaving 2 bases of the junction unmatched. Germline CDR1 and CDR2: MGHRA and YSYEKL. The CDR3 DNA reads as TGCGCCAGCAGCCTCGGGACAGGGGGCCAGCCCCAGCATTTT. Protein sequence: CASSLGTGGQPQHF.

This clone was found a few times. This CDR3 reads CASSLGGSATYGYTF. The CDR3 DNA follows: TGTGCCAGCAGTCTGGGGGGTTCGGCTACCTATGGCTACACCTTC. This sequence joins TRBV28 and TRBJ1-2, with a tentative D call TRBD1 (5 bases). Trimming pared 5 bases from V and 4 bases from J, leaving 17 bases between. This CDR3 spans 15 amino acids. Germline CDR1 and CDR2: MDHEN and SYDVKM.

The chain has TRBV19 and TRBJ2-2, with D possibly TRBD2 on 6 matching bases. The CDR3 totals 14 residues. CDR1 and CDR2 from the germline V gene are LNHDA and SQIVND (reference sequence). Trimming shortened V by 3 bases and J by 4 bases, and 9 bases separated the two germline ends. The CDR3 loop reads CASSIAGSTGELFF. CDR3 nucleotide sequence: TGTGCCAGTAGTATTGCCGGGAGCACCGGGGAGCTGTTTTTT.

This chain joins TRBV6-5 and TRBJ1-6; 8 bases align to TRBD1. The V gene's germline CDR1 is MNHEY and CDR2 SVGAGI. V was pared by 2 bases and J by 10 bases, with 7 bases of the junction left unmatched. The CDR3 length is 15 residues. The CDR3 coding sequence is TGTGCCAGCAGTTACGACGGACAGGGAGGCTCACCCCTCCACTTT. Amino acids: CASSYDGQGGSPLHF.

V usage is TRBV6-2 or TRBV6-3 and J usage is TRBJ2-7; D is possibly TRBD1 or TRBD2 (6 bases each). CDR3 size: 13 residues. V shed 2 bases and J shed 6 bases, with 11 bases lying between them. Germline CDR1 and CDR2: MNHEY and SVGEGT. CDR3 nucleotide sequence: TGTGCCAGCAGTTACGGAGGGGGGAGCGAGCAGTACTTC. It encodes CASSYGGGSEQYF.

The rearrangement joins TRBV5-1 to TRBJ2-1; possibly TRBD2 for D (5 bases). The V and J ends lost 3 bases and 0 bases respectively, with 16 bases between them. The CDR3 has 17 amino acids. The germline gives CDR1 SGHRS, CDR2 YFSETQ. The CDR3 DNA is TGCGCCAGCAGCTCCCTGTTGGAGGCCGTCTCCTACAATGAGCAGTTCTTC. It yields the protein CASSSLLEAVSYNEQFF.

The genes are TRBV14 and TRBJ2-7; D perhaps matches TRBD2 (5 bases). Germline CDR1 reads SGHDN; CDR2 reads FVKESK. Trimming removed 5 bases at V and 2 bases at J, with 16 bases between. The CDR3 is made up of 15 amino acids. CDR3 in amino acids: CASSSRLAGTYEQYF. The CDR3 region has the DNA TGTGCCAGCAGCTCCCGGCTAGCAGGAACCTACGAGCAGTACTTC. The variable domain in full, completed from reference TRBV14 and TRBJ2-7, reads EAGVTQFPSHSVIEKGQTVTLRCDPISGHDNLYWYRRVMGKEIKFLLHFVKESKQDESGMPNNRFLAERTGGTYSTLKVQPAELEDSGVYFCASSSRLAGTYEQYFGPGTRLTVT.

The chain couples TRBV7-9 to TRBJ2-2; 10 bases agree with TRBD1. V dropped 5 bases and J dropped 3; count of bases not matched to a gene: 3. CDR3 length: 15 residues. Looked up from germline, CDR1 is SEHNR and CDR2 is FQNEAQ (reference sequence). CDR3 amino acids: CASSRQGADTGELFF. The CDR3 region has the DNA TGTGCCAGCAGCCGACAGGGGGCGGACACCGGGGAGCTGTTTTTT.

This chain connects TRBV5-4 to TRBJ2-7; 9 bases are a match to TRBD2. Looked up from germline, CDR1 is SGHNT and CDR2 is YYREEE (reference sequence). V was clipped by 0 bases and J by 1 base; unmatched bases: 2. The CDR3 length is 15 residues. The CDR3 is CASSLASGNSYEQYF. The CDR3 region has the DNA TGTGCCAGCAGCTTGGCTAGCGGGAATTCCTACGAGCAGTACTTC.

V usage is TRBV15 and J usage is TRBJ2-3; the D is unclear. V was pared by 3 bases and J by 5 bases, with 12 bases between. CDR1 LNHNV and CDR2 YYDKDF come from the germline V gene (reference sequence). The CDR3 loop spans 14 amino acids. CDR3 amino acids: CATSSTPSGDTQYF. The DNA of the CDR3 is TGTGCCACCAGCAGTACCCCTTCGGGAGATACGCAGTATTTT.

Of note for this clone: Other nucleotide sequences in the sample specify the same CDR3. The chain combines TRBV6-5 with TRBJ1-1; the D is unclear. This CDR3 spans 13 amino acids. Trimming shortened V by 0 bases and J by 1 base, and 3 bases separated the two germline ends. Germline V CDR1 and CDR2: MNHEY, SVGAGI. The CDR3 reads CASSYSRNTEAFF. DNA for the CDR3: TGTGCCAGCAGTTACTCTAGGAACACTGAAGCTTTCTTT.

The rearrangement links TRBV12-3 or TRBV12-4 to TRBJ2-2; no clear D. Between the trimmed V and J ends, which lost 5 bases and 6 bases, there was a span of 10 bases. CDR3 length: 13 residues. CDR3 bases: TGTGCCAGCAGTCCGCACCGCCCCGGGGAGCTGTTTTTT. Residues: CASSPHRPGELFF.

The chain uses TRBV10-2 and TRBJ1-3; 7 nucleotides match TRBD1. Germline CDR1 reads WSHSY; CDR2 reads SAAADI. V lost 6 bases, J lost 3 bases, and 2 bases stayed unmatched. This CDR3 comprises 13 residues. CDR3 coding DNA: TGCGCCAGCAGGACAGGGCGTGGAAACACCATATATTTT. It translates to CASRTGRGNTIYF.

This chain connects TRBV30 to TRBJ2-1, with 7 nucleotides matching TRBD2. The trim removed 4 bases at V and 6 bases at J, leaving 12 bases unmatched. Germline CDR1 and CDR2: GTSNPN and SVGIG (reference sequence). The CDR3 is 15 residues long. The CDR3 DNA sequence: TGTGCCTGGACCCCAGGGCGGGAGAGGGTCAATGAGCAGTTCTTC. As protein: CAWTPGRERVNEQFF.

The chain uses TRBV6-2 or TRBV6-3 and TRBJ1-2, with D maybe TRBD1 (5 bases). This CDR3 is built from 14 residues. V shed 2 bases and J shed 7 bases, with 14 bases lying between them. Looked up from germline, CDR1 is MNHEY and CDR2 is SVGEGT. Here the CDR3 reads CASSYAGARGGYTF. Here the CDR3 DNA reads TGTGCCAGCAGTTACGCAGGCGCGAGGGGTGGCTACACCTTC.

The gene calls are TRBV6-2 or TRBV6-3 and TRBJ2-5, with TRBD1 matching 7 bases. The germline gives CDR1 MNHEY, CDR2 SVGEGT. The CDR3 is 13 residues long. V lost 5 bases to trimming and J lost 7 bases; unmatched junction nucleotides: 7. In DNA form, the CDR3 reads TGTGCCAGCAGTCGAGAGGGGGCGAGGACCCAGTACTTC. Translating gives CASSREGARTQYF.

This rearrangement joins TRBV28 to TRBJ1-1; D is ambiguous. V was clipped by 3 bases and J by 1 base, with 6 bases between them. CDR3 length: 13 residues. From germline, CDR1 is MDHEN and CDR2 SYDVKM. CDR3 loop: CASSFIGNTEAFF. In DNA, the CDR3 is TGTGCCAGCAGTTTTATCGGGAACACTGAAGCTTTCTTT.

The V call is TRBV18, the J call TRBJ2-3; D is perhaps TRBD1 or TRBD2 (6 bases each). Per the germline V gene, CDR1 is KGHSH and CDR2 is LQKENI. Deletions cut 1 base from V and 1 base from J, with 12 bases between. This CDR3 has 16 residues. CDR3 sequence: CASSPLAEGGTDTQYF. CDR3 DNA: TGTGCCAGCTCACCACTAGCGGAGGGGGGCACAGATACGCAGTATTTT.

This sequence joins TRBV3-1 (or the pseudogene TRBV3-2) and TRBJ2-7, with 10 bases lining up with TRBD2. The CDR3 consists of 14 residues. Germline V gives CDR1 LGHDT, CDR2 YNNKEL (reference sequence). Trimming took 8 bases from V and 4 from J; bases not matched to a gene: 8. The CDR3 spells CASRISGGPYEQYF. In nucleotides, the CDR3 is TGTGCCAGCCGCATTAGCGGGGGGCCTTACGAGCAGTACTTC.

The V call is TRBV10-3, the J call TRBJ1-6; 10 nucleotides line up with TRBD1. Germline V gene lookup returns CDR1 ENHRY and CDR2 SYGVKD. The CDR3 sequence is 20 residues long. Germline trimming cut 6 bases from V and 0 bases from J; bases unmatched to any gene: 14. The CDR3 loop reads CAISGSTGGLASSYNSPLHF. The CDR3, as DNA: TGTGCCATCAGCGGCTCGACAGGGGGCTTGGCAAGCTCCTATAATTCACCCCTCCACTTT.

The chain uses TRBV30 and TRBJ2-1; D ambiguous. The CDR3 is 11 amino acids. Germline V gives CDR1 GTSNPN, CDR2 SVGIG (reference sequence). V lost 2 bases to trimming and J lost 7 bases, with 6 bases between them. CDR3 residues: CAWSLRNEQFF. Here the CDR3 DNA reads TGTGCCTGGAGTCTCCGGAATGAGCAGTTCTTC. Based on the CDR3 plus reference TRBV30 and TRBJ2-1, the full variable domain is SQTIHQWPATLVQPVGSPLSLECTVEGTSNPNLYWYRQAAGRGLQLLFYSVGIGQISSEVPQNLSASRPQDRQFILSSKKLLLSDSGFYLCAWSLRNEQFFGPGTRLTVL.

The chain links TRBV5-6 to TRBJ2-3; 8 bases align to TRBD1. V dropped 3 bases and J dropped 1; count of bases not matched to a gene: 7. This CDR3 is built from 16 residues. Germline loops: CDR1 SGHDT, CDR2 YYEEEE. The CDR3 sequence is CASSSTRQGRTDTQYF. CDR3 in DNA: TGTGCCAGCAGCTCGACCCGACAGGGGCGCACAGATACGCAGTATTTT.

This chain uses TRBV28 with TRBJ2-5; D uncertain. The CDR3 is made up of 16 amino acids. Trimming removed 1 base at V and 5 bases at J, with 17 bases between. The germline V gene has CDR1 MDHEN and CDR2 SYDVKM. CDR3 nucleotide sequence: TGTGCCAGCAGTTTATCAGGTCCTGGGAATTTGGAGACCCAGTACTTC. It translates to CASSLSGPGNLETQYF. The full variable domain, completed using reference TRBV28 and TRBJ2-5, is DVKVTQSSRYLVKRTGEKVFLECVQDMDHENMFWYRQDPGLGLRLIYFSYDVKMKEKGDIPEGYSVSREKKERFSLILESASTNQTSMYLCASSLSGPGNLETQYFGPGTRLLVL.

The chain combines TRBV29-1 with TRBJ2-1; D may correspond to TRBD1 or TRBD2 (6 bases each). The V end lost 4 bases, the J end lost 0 bases, and 13 bases lay between the germline ends. There are 15 residues in the CDR3. Looked up from germline, CDR1 is SQVTM and CDR2 is ANQGSEA. Written as DNA, the CDR3 is TGCAGCGTTGTTCGGGGGCCGAGCTCCTACAATGAGCAGTTCTTC. Translated, it gives CSVVRGPSSYNEQFF.

There are a few counts of this clone. This rearrangement joins TRBV10-3 to TRBJ1-4, with D possibly matching TRBD1 (6 bases). The CDR3 extends over 15 amino acids. CDR1 and CDR2 (germline): ENHRY, SYGVKD. The V and J ends lost 6 bases and 0 bases respectively, with 11 bases between them. The CDR3, as DNA: TGTGCCATCAGGGACAGCCTATCAACTAATGAAAAACTGTTTTTT. Amino acids: CAIRDSLSTNEKLFF.

This clone has a handful of counts. The V gene is TRBV11-3, the J gene TRBJ1-4, with a possible D match to TRBD1 (5 bases). Germline CDR1 is SGHNT and CDR2 is YENEEA. V gave up 8 bases and J gave up 7 bases, with 17 bases separating them. The CDR3 runs 14 residues. CDR3 sequence reads: CASSLSEGSEKLFF. The CDR3 DNA reads TGTGCCAGCTCACTGTCGGAGGGGAGTGAAAAACTGTTTTTT.

This clone was counted once. V usage is TRBV3-1 (or the pseudogene TRBV3-2) and J usage is TRBJ2-5; 9 bases map to TRBD2. CDR3 length: 15 residues. The ends lost 3 bases at V and 4 bases at J; junction bases unmatched: 6. Germline-derived CDR1 and CDR2 are LGHDT and YNNKEL (reference sequence). Here the CDR3 reads CASSQRGGRGETQYF. Here the CDR3 DNA reads TGTGCCAGCAGCCAGCGGGGGGGCCGGGGAGAGACCCAGTACTTC.

The CDR3 DNA reads as TGTGCCTCCAGGACTAGCGGAGGAACCGGGGAGCTGTTTTTT. Its protein product is CASRTSGGTGELFF. This rearrangement joins TRBV6-6 to TRBJ2-2; 10 positions agree with TRBD2. This CDR3 region has 14 residues. Trimming removed 11 bases from V and 5 bases from J; junction bases left unmatched: 8. Germline CDR1 MNHNY, CDR2 SVGAGI (reference sequence).

The chain recombines TRBV9 with TRBJ2-1; D call uncertain. V gave up 4 bases and J gave up 2 bases, with 13 bases separating them. Germline V gene sequence: CDR1 SGDLS, CDR2 YYNGEE. The CDR3 is 15 residues long. This chain's CDR3 is CASSPSMGPYNEQFF. DNA of the CDR3: TGTGCCAGCAGCCCCTCCATGGGCCCCTACAATGAGCAGTTCTTC.